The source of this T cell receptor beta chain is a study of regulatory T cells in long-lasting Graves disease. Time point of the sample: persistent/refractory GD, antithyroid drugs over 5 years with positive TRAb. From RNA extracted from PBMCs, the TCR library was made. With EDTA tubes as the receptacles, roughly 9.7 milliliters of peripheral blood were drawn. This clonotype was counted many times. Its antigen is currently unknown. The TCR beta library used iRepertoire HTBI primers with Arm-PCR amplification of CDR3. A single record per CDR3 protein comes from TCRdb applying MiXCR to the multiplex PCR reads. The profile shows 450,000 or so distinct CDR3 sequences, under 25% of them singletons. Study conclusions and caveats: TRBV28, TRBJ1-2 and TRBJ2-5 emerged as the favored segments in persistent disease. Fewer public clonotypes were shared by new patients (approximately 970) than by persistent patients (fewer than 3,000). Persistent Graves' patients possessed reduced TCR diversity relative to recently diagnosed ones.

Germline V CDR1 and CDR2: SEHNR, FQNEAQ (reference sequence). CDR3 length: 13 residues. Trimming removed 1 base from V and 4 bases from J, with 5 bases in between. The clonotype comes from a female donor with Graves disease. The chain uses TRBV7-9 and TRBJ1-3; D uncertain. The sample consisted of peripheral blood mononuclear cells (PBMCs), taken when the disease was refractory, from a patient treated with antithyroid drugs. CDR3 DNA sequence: TGTGCCAGCAGCTTAGATCCCGGAAACACCATATATTTT. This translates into CASSLDPGNTIYF.